Listed below are T cell receptor beta chains from one sample, sequenced in a study of regulatory T cells in long-lasting Graves disease. Using its own MiXCR run on the multiplex PCR reads, TCRdb lists one record per CDR3 protein. The sample has about 560,000 distinct CDR3 sequences, about 16% seen once. This same sample was also taken into another study, of T cells in Graves' hyperthyroidism and ophthalmopathy.

The material was peripheral blood mononuclear cells (PBMCs), obtained at new diagnosis, from a patient treated with antithyroid drugs. The receptors stem from a man aged 18 to 29 with Graves disease. The CDR3 runs from the conserved cysteine through the conserved F or W. The D gene is left open where the match is weak. Clone size, where shown, is once, few, many, or a class for clones that have expanded.

clone size	V gene	D gene	J gene	CDR3 protein	CDR3 DNA
many	TRBV12-5	TRBD1	TRBJ1-5	CASGLEQGFNQPQHF	TGTGCTAGTGGCTTGGAACAGGGGTTCAATCAGCCCCAGCATTTT
many	TRBV27	-	TRBJ2-3	CASSLYADSDTDTQYF	TGTGCCAGCAGTTTATATGCGGACAGCGACACAGATACGCAGTATTTT
few	TRBV11-1	-	TRBJ2-2	CASSLAAGDPNTGELFF	TGTGCCAGCAGCTTAGCTGCTGGGGACCCGAACACCGGGGAGCTGTTTTTT
many	TRBV28	-	TRBJ2-1	CASSLPRGAGLGSEFF	TGTGCCAGCAGTTTACCTAGGGGGGCGGGTTTGGGGTCAGAGTTCTTC
-	TRBV7-2	-	TRBJ1-6	CASSPDRTSPLHF	TGTGCCAGCAGCCCTGACAGGACTTCACCCCTCCACTTT
-	TRBV6-2/TRBV6-3	-	TRBJ2-1	CASNGGTEHNNEQFF	TGTGCCAGCAATGGGGGGACTGAGCATAACAATGAGCAGTTCTTC
many	TRBV20-1	-	TRBJ2-3	CSAGIGTSASTDTQYF	TGCAGTGCTGGGATCGGGACTTCCGCTAGCACAGATACGCAGTATTTT
many	TRBV27	TRBD1	TRBJ1-1	CASSKQGLQNEAFF	TGTGCCAGCAGTAAACAGGGGCTCCAGAATGAAGCTTTCTTT
-	TRBV6-1	-	TRBJ1-3	CASSSAGGSGNTIYF	TGTGCCAGCAGCTCAGCGGGGGGCTCTGGAAACACCATATATTTT
few	TRBV3-1	TRBD2	TRBJ2-7	CASRTSGGSYEQYF	TGTGCCAGCAGGACTAGCGGGGGATCCTACGAGCAGTACTTC
many	TRBV29-1	TRBD1	TRBJ1-1	CSVADGTWTGEAFF	TGCAGCGTGGCCGATGGGACGTGGACAGGTGAAGCTTTCTTT
many	TRBV28	TRBD2	TRBJ2-1	CASSRLAGGPSNEQFF	TGTGCCAGCAGTCGCTTGGCGGGAGGGCCCTCCAATGAGCAGTTCTTC
-	TRBV28	TRBD2	TRBJ2-5	CASSLLSGRARETQYF	TGTGCCAGCAGTTTACTCAGCGGGAGGGCCAGAGAGACCCAGTACTTC
few	TRBV9	TRBD1	TRBJ2-7	CASSAGDRMSYEQYF	TGTGCCAGCAGCGCTGGGGACAGAATGTCCTACGAGCAGTACTTC
-	TRBV19	-	TRBJ1-5	CASGWPQHF	TGTGCCAGCGGGTGGCCCCAGCATTTT
few	TRBV19	TRBD2	TRBJ2-7	CASSRVAGVGEQYF	TGTGCCAGTAGCCGGGTAGCGGGAGTAGGCGAGCAGTACTTC
-	TRBV5-4	TRBD1	TRBJ1-1	CASSPRQGTMNTEAFF	TGTGCCAGCAGCCCCAGACAGGGGACCATGAACACTGAAGCTTTCTTT
-	TRBV7-2	-	TRBJ1-2	CASSRSVIRGWPNYGYTF	TGTGCCAGCAGCCGATCGGTAATCCGGGGGTGGCCTAACTATGGCTACACCTTC
many	TRBV2	TRBD1	TRBJ2-5	CASSVGTGETQYF	TGTGCCAGCAGTGTCGGGACAGGAGAGACCCAGTACTTC
few	TRBV30	TRBD1	TRBJ1-5	CAWSVTGGYLHQPQHF	TGTGCCTGGAGTGTGACAGGGGGTTACCTCCATCAGCCCCAGCATTTT
few	TRBV3-1	-	TRBJ1-2	CASSQDAGLTF	TGTGCCAGCAGCCAAGACGCGGGCCTCACCTTC
few	TRBV12-5	TRBD1	TRBJ2-1	CASGSGTGGLSGEQFF	TGTGCTAGTGGCTCCGGGACAGGGGGTCTATCGGGTGAGCAGTTCTTC
many	TRBV2	-	TRBJ2-7	CASSELVASGSPVSF	-
-	TRBV25-1	TRBD1	TRBJ1-5	CASSEGQGAFQPQHF	TGTGCCAGCAGTGAAGGACAGGGGGCTTTCCAGCCCCAGCATTTT
many	TRBV12-3/TRBV12-4	TRBD2	TRBJ2-1	CASSDGTSGGTYNEQFF	TGTGCCAGCAGCGATGGGACTAGCGGGGGTACCTACAATGAGCAGTTCTTC
-	TRBV14	-	TRBJ2-7	CASSPTPTYEQYF	TGTGCCAGCAGCCCGACACCTACCTACGAGCAGTACTTC
many	TRBV28	TRBD1	TRBJ2-7	CASSFPSVGGNYEQYF	TGTGCCAGCAGTTTCCCATCGGTAGGGGGCAACTACGAGCAGTACTTC
many	TRBV5-1	TRBD2	TRBJ2-5	CASSKTTQRGPQLGTQYF	TGCGCCAGCAGCAAGACGACCCAGCGGGGGCCCCAATTGGGGACCCAGTACTTC
few	TRBV12-3/TRBV12-4	-	TRBJ2-1	CASSLMSGSYNEQFF	TGTGCCAGCAGTTTAATGAGCGGCTCCTACAATGAGCAGTTCTTC
few	TRBV6-1	-	TRBJ2-6	CASIRGVGRDVAANVLTF	TGTGCCAGCATACGGGGTGTTGGTCGGGATGTCGCGGCCAACGTCCTGACTTTC
-	TRBV7-3	-	TRBJ2-1	CASNLGAGDNEQFF	TGTGCCAGCAATCTGGGGGCGGGAGACAATGAGCAGTTCTTC
few	TRBV20-1	-	TRBJ1-1	CSATRGQRTEAFF	TGCAGTGCAACAAGGGGACAACGGACTGAAGCTTTCTTT
-	TRBV7-8	TRBD2	TRBJ2-7	CASSQYNTWEGGWYEQYF	TGTGCCAGCAGTCAATACAACACTTGGGAGGGCGGTTGGTACGAGCAGTACTTC
-	TRBV2	TRBD2	TRBJ2-7	CASSEAPGGGIYEQYF	TGTGCCAGCAGTGAAGCGCCCGGGGGGGGAATCTACGAGCAGTACTTC
-	TRBV20-1	-	TRBJ2-7	CSARGGRTAYEQYF	TGCAGTGCTAGGGGCGGACGGACAGCCTACGAGCAGTACTTC
few	TRBV12-3/TRBV12-4	-	TRBJ1-2	CASSLNFGSYGYTF	TGTGCCAGCAGTTTAAATTTCGGCTCCTATGGCTACACCTTC
many	TRBV20-1	TRBD2	TRBJ2-1	CSARLAGGPGEQFF	TGCAGTGCTAGACTAGCGGGAGGGCCGGGGGAGCAGTTCTTC
many	TRBV7-9	-	TRBJ1-2	CASSPPGSSRYGYTF	TGTGCCAGCAGCCCACCCGGGTCCTCCCGCTATGGCTACACCTTC
few	TRBV5-8	TRBD2	TRBJ2-1	CASSLFITSGRNEQFF	TGTGCCAGCAGCTTGTTTATAACTAGCGGAAGGAATGAGCAGTTCTTC
few	TRBV4-1	TRBD1	TRBJ2-7	CASSEEETGGTYEQYF	TGCGCCAGCAGCGAAGAGGAGACAGGGGGAACCTACGAGCAGTACTTC